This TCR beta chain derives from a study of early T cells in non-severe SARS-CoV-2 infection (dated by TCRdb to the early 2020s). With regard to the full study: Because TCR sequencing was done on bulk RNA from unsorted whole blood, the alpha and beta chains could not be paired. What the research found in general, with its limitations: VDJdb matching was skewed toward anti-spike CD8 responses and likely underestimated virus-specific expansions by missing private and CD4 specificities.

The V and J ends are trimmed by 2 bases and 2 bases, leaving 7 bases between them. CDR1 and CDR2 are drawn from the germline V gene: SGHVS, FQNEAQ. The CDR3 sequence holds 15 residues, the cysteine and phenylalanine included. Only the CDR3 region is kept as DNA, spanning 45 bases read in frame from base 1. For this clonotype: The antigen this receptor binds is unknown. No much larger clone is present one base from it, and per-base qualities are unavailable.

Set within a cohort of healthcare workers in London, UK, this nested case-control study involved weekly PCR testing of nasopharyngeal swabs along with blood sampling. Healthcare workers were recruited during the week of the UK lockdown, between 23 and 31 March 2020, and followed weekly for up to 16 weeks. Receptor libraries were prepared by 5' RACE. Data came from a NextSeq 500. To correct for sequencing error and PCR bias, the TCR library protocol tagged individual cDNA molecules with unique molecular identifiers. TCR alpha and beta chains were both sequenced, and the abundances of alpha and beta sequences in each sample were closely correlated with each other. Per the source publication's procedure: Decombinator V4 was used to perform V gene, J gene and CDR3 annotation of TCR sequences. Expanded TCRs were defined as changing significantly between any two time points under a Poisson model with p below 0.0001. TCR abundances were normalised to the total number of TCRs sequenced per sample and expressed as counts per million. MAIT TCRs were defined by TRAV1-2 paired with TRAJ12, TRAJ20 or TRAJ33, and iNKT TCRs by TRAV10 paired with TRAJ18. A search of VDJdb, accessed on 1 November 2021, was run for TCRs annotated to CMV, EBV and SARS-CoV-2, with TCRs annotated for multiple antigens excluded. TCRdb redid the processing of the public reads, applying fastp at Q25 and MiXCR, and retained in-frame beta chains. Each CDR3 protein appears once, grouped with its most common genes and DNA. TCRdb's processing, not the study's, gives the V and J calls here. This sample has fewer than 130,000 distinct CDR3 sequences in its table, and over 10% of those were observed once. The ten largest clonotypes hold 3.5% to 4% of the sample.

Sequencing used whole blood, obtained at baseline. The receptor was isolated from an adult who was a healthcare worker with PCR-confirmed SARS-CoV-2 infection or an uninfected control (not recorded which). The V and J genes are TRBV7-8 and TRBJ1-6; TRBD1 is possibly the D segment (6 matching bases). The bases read TGTGCCAGCAGCTTAAAGGGGGCCTATAATTCACCCCTCCACTTT. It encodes CASSLKGAYNSPLHF.